This paragraph reports one T cell receptor beta chain. This record belongs to a study of blood T cell repertoires in COVID-19. Study as a whole: Samples came from the United States, Italy and Spain, spanning acute and convalescent COVID-19. In each case, the material was cDNA or gDNA derived from T cells, B-cell-depleted T cells, or PBMCs.

As processed by the authors: Amplification of reference gene primers provided the estimated nucleated cell counts. Using immunoSEQ multiplex PCR, the repertoire was profiled, and TCRdb retains in-frame clones only, with some absent. V and J calls and clone size come straight from that table; D and trimming were deduced from the DNA. The repertoire holds 150,000 or so clones, with more than 75% as singletons. Seattle patient enrollment occurred during active infection, with longitudinal follow-up thereafter. CDR1 SEHNR and CDR2 FQNEAQ come from the germline V gene (reference sequence). Germline trimming cut 5 bases from V and 7 bases from J; bases unmatched to any gene: 13. This CDR3 comprises 15 residues.

This receptor was identified in a woman in her seventies with COVID-19, enrolled during active disease. This chain uses TRBV7-9 with TRBJ1-2, with 7 nucleotides matching TRBD1. The source material was peripheral blood. CDR3 in DNA: TGTGCCAGCAGCCCCGAGGGGGACAGATCTCTTGGCTACACCTTC. Translated: CASSPEGDRSLGYTF.